This is a list of T cell receptor beta chains from one sample in a study of shared clonotypes between healthy human individuals. TCRdb's table, derived via immunoSEQ multiplex PCR, lists solely in-frame clones and lacks some. The sample lists around 2.5 million clones, under 95% seen once, with about 0.38% in the top ten. Source material: naive CD4+ T cells from PBMCs. These receptors all stem from a man between 18 and 35 years old in good health. Some clones in this sample may be carry-over from other donors' samples. CDR3s include the opening cysteine and the closing phenylalanine or tryptophan. D genes are given only for firm matches. The size field is filled for only some rows; it gives once, few, many or a size class.

J: TRBJ2-5
V: TRBV2
size: NA
D: NA
CDR3: CASTLELRETQYF
DNA: TGTGCCAGCACCCTCGAGTTACGGGAGACCCAGTACTTC

J: TRBJ2-2
V: TRBV29-1
size: NA
D: TRBD2
CDR3: CSVSRWGSGRDTGELFF
DNA: TGCAGCGTCAGCAGGTGGGGTAGCGGGAGGGACACCGGGGAGCTGTTTTTT

J: TRBJ1-1
V: TRBV28
size: once
D: NA
CDR3: CASSLRQLNTEAFF
DNA: TGTGCCAGCAGCCTGCGACAGCTGAACACTGAAGCTTTCTTT

J: TRBJ2-7
V: TRBV28
size: NA
D: NA
CDR3: CASNAGPPGVQYF
DNA: TGTGCCAGCAACGCAGGGCCCCCAGGTGTGCAGTACTTC

J: TRBJ2-7
V: TRBV2
size: few
D: NA
CDR3: CATGHFSYEQYF
DNA: TGTGCCACCGGACATTTCTCCTACGAGCAGTACTTC

J: TRBJ2-7
V: TRBV7-2
size: NA
D: NA
CDR3: CASSPTTSYEQYF
DNA: TGTGCCAGCAGCCCCACGACTAGCTACGAGCAGTACTTC

J: TRBJ2-1
V: TRBV6-4
size: NA
D: TRBD2
CDR3: CASSAATSGPYNEQFF
DNA: TGTGCCAGCAGTGCCGCGACTAGCGGGCCATACAATGAGCAGTTCTTC

J: TRBJ2-1
V: TRBV28
size: NA
D: TRBD1
CDR3: CASTEAGQGDNEQFF
DNA: TGTGCCAGCACCGAGGCAGGACAGGGGGACAATGAGCAGTTCTTC

J: TRBJ2-2
V: TRBV15
size: NA
D: NA
CDR3: CATGLEGPGTGELFF
DNA: TGTGCCACCGGACTCGAAGGCCCCGGCACCGGGGAGCTGTTTTTT

J: TRBJ1-2
V: TRBV28
size: once
D: NA
CDR3: CASSSDRFDGYTF
DNA: TGTGCCAGCAGTTCTGACAGGTTTGATGGCTACACCTTC

J: TRBJ1-3
V: TRBV18
size: NA
D: NA
CDR3: CASSPGGRRSGNTIYF
DNA: TGTGCCAGCTCACCCGGGGGACGCCGCTCTGGAAACACCATATATTTT

J: TRBJ2-7
V: TRBV11-2
size: NA
D: NA
CDR3: CASSFGQGNEQYF
DNA: TGTGCCAGCAGCTTCGGGCAGGGGAACGAGCAGTACTTC

J: TRBJ2-6
V: TRBV5-1
size: NA
D: TRBD1
CDR3: CASSRGDRLSEANVLTF
DNA: TGCGCCAGCAGTCGAGGGGACAGACTTTCTGAGGCCAACGTCCTGACTTTC

J: TRBJ2-7
V: TRBV14
size: once
D: TRBD1
CDR3: CASSRETGGGYEQYF
DNA: TGTGCCAGCAGCCGAGAGACAGGGGGCGGCTACGAGCAGTACTTC

J: TRBJ2-2
V: TRBV7-3
size: NA
D: NA
CDR3: CASSPPGSPGELFF
DNA: TGTGCCAGCAGCCCCCCCGGTTCCCCCGGGGAGCTGTTTTTT

J: TRBJ2-2
V: TRBV29-1
size: NA
D: NA
CDR3: CSAGGRANTGELFF
DNA: TGCAGCGCGGGGGGCAGGGCGAACACCGGGGAGCTGTTTTTT

J: TRBJ1-1
V: TRBV4-2
size: NA
D: NA
CDR3: CASSQGQEGNTEAFF
DNA: TGTGCCAGCAGCCAGGGACAAGAGGGGAACACTGAAGCTTTCTTT

J: TRBJ2-3
V: TRBV5-1
size: NA
D: NA
CDR3: CASSITGRRPTDTQYF
DNA: TGCGCCAGCAGCATTACAGGGCGCCGTCCCACAGATACGCAGTATTTT

J: TRBJ2-5
V: TRBV9
size: NA
D: NA
CDR3: CASSVSGPAGETQYF
DNA: TGTGCCAGCAGCGTATCTGGCCCGGCAGGGGAGACCCAGTACTTC

J: TRBJ1-2
V: TRBV5-1
size: NA
D: TRBD1
CDR3: CASSSNRDRGRYGYTF
DNA: TGCGCCAGCAGCTCGAACCGGGACAGGGGGCGGTATGGCTACACCTTC

J: TRBJ1-5
V: TRBV28
size: NA
D: NA
CDR3: CASSLGQGNQPQHF
DNA: TGTGCCAGCAGTTTAGGTCAGGGCAATCAGCCCCAGCATTTT

J: TRBJ2-2
V: TRBV7-2
size: NA
D: TRBD2
CDR3: CASSLLAGGPRTGELFF
DNA: TGTGCCAGCAGCTTATTAGCGGGAGGGCCCAGAACCGGGGAGCTGTTTTTT